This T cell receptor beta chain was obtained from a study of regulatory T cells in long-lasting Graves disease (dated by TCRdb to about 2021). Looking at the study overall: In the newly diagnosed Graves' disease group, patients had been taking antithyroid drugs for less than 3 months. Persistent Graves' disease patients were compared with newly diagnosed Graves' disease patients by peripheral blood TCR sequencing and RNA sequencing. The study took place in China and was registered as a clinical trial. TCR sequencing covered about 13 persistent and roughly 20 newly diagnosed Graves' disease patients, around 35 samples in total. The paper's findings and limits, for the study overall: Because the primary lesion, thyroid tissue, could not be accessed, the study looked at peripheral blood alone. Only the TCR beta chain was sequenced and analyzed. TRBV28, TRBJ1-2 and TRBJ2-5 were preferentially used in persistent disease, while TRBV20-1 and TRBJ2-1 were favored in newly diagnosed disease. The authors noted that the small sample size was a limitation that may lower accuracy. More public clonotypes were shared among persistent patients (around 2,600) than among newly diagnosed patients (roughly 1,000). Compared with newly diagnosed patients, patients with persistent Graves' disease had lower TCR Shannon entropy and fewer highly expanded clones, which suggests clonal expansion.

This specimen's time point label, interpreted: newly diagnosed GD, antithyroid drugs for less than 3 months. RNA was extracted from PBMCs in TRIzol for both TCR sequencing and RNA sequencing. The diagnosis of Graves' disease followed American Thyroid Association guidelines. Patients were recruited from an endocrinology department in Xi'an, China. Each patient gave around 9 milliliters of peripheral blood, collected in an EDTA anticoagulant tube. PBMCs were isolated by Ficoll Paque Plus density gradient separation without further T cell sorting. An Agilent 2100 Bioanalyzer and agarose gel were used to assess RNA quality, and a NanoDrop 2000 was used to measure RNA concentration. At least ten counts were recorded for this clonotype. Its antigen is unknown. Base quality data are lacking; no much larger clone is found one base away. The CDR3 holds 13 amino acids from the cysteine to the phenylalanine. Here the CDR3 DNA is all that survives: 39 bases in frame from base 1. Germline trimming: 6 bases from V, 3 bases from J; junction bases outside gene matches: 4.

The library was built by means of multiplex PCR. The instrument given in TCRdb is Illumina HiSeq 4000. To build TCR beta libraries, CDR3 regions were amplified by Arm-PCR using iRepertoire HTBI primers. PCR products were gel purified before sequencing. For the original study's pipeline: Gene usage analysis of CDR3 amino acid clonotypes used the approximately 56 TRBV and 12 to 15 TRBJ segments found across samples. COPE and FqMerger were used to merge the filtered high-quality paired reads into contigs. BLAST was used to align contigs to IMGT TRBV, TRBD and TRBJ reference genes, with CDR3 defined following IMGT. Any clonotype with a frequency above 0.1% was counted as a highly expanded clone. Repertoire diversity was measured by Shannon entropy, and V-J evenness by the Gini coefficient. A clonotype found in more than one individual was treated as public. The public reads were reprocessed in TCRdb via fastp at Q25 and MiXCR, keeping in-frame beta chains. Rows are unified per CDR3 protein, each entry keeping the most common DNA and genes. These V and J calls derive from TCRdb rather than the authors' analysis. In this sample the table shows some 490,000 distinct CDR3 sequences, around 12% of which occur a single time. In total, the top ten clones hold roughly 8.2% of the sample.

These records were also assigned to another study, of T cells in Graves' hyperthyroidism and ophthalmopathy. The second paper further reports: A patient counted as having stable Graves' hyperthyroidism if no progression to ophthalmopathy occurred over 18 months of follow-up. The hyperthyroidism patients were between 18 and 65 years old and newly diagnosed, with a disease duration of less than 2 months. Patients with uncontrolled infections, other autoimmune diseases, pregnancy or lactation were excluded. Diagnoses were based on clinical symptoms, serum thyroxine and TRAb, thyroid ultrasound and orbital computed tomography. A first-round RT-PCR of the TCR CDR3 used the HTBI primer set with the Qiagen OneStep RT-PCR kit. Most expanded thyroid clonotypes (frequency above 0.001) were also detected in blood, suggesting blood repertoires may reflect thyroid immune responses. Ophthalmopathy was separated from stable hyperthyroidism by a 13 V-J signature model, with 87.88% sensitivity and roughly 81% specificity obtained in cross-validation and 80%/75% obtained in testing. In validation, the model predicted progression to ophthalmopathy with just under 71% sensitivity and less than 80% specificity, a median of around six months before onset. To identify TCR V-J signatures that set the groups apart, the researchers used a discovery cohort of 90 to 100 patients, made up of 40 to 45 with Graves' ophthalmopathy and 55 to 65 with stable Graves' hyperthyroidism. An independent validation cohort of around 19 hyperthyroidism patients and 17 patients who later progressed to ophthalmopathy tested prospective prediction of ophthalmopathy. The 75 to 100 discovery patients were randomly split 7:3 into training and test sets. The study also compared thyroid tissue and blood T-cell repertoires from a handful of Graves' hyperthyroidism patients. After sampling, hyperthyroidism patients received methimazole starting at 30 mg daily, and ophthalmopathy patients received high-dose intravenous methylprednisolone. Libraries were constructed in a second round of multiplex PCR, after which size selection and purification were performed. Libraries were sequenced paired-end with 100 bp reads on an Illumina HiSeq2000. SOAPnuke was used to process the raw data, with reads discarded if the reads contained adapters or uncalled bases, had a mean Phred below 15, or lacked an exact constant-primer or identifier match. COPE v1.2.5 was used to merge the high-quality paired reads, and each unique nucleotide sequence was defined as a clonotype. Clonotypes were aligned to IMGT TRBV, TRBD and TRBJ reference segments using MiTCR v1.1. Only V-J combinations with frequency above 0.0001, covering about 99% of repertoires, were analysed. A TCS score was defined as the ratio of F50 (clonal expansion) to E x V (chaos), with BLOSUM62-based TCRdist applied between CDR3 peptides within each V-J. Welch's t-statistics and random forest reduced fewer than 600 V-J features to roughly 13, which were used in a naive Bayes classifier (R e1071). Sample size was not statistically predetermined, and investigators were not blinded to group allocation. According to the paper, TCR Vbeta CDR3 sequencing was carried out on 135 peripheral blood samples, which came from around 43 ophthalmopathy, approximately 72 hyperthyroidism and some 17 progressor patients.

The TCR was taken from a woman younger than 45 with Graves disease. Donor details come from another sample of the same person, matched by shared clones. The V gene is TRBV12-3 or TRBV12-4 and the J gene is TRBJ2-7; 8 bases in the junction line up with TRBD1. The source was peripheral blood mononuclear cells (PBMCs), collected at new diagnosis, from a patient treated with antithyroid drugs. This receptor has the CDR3 CASRRDRYYEQYF. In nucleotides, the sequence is TGTGCCAGCAGGCGGGACAGGTACTACGAGCAGTACTTC.